This entry describes one T cell receptor beta chain. Antigen unknown. The sample belongs to a study of post-analysis software for immune sequencing data. Whole-study context: The patients showed relapsing-remitting, secondary progressive and progressive-relapsing multiple sclerosis courses.

Trimming pared 3 bases from V and 0 bases from J, leaving 11 bases between. This CDR3 has 15 amino acids. The germline V gene encodes CDR1 SGHAT and CDR2 FQNNGV. Unique molecular identifiers featured in each of the TCR beta cDNA libraries. TCRdb ran MiXCR on the PCR reads and lists one entry per CDR3 protein. The repertoire holds some 890,000 distinct CDR3 sequences, around 53% seen once, with approximately 4.2% in the top ten. Study-wide findings and caveats: A handful of TRBV segments were significantly more frequent in patients than in controls. TRBV5-6, TRBV5-1 and TRBV20-1 were among these segments.

The clonotype was recovered from a girl aged 10-17 years with multiple sclerosis. The V gene is TRBV11-2, the J gene TRBJ1-1, with D possibly matching TRBD1 (6 bases). The sequencing input was blood. The CDR3 coding sequence is TGTGCCAGCAGCTTTACCGGGACACTGAACACTGAAGCTTTCTTT. This codes for CASSFTGTLNTEAFF.